This T cell receptor beta chain was documented in a study of blood T cell repertoires in COVID-19. Study information: From T cells, B-cell-depleted T cells, or PBMCs came the material, which was cDNA or gDNA.

Trimming removed 0 bases at V and 4 bases at J, with 15 bases between. This CDR3 region has 16 residues. Per germline, CDR1 MGHRA and CDR2 YSYEKL. Using immunoSEQ multiplex PCR, the repertoire was profiled, and TCRdb retains in-frame clones only, with some absent. The repertoire has over 60,000 clones, about 91% of them found once; the top ten carry roughly 4.5%. The source is a woman aged 50 to 60 with active COVID-19. The rearrangement links TRBV4-1 to TRBJ1-2; D perhaps matches TRBD1 (5 bases). The sequenced sample consisted of peripheral blood. The CDR3 loop is CASSQDIGGPTYGYTF. CDR3 in DNA: TGCGCCAGCAGCCAAGATATCGGGGGACCTACCTATGGCTACACCTTC.